These 28 T cell receptor beta chains share one sample of origin, sequenced in a study of human T cells and chemical hapten exposure. As for time point: patch test 2, 6 weeks after DPC sensitization. As to treatment: therapeutic diphenylcyclopropenone sensitization with weekly scalp DPC. MiXCR was run by TCRdb on the RACE reads, yielding one entry per CDR3 protein. This table has over 100,000 distinct CDR3 sequences, about a tenth appearing once. Sequenced material: whole blood, taken in connection with sensitization to the hapten diphenylcyclopropenone (DPC). The receptors were sampled from a woman in her thirties or forties with alopecia areata. Some clones in this sample may be carry-over from other donors' samples.

Ten or more counts support this clonotype. V gene TRBV19 combines with J gene TRBJ1-6; D is unresolved. This CDR3 is built from 14 residues. Looked up from germline, CDR1 is LNHDA and CDR2 is SQIVND (reference sequence). Trimming took 3 bases from V and 9 from J, leaving 12 bases between them. The CDR3 spells CASSIDGSPSPLHF. The CDR3 region has the DNA TGTGCCAGTAGTATCGACGGGTCGCCTTCACCCCTCCACTTT.

In this sample, this clonotype turned up many times. One junction end does not reproduce the germline sequence, and a read error may be involved. The chain has TRBV15 and TRBJ1-6; D may be TRBD1 (5 bases). In germline, CDR1 is LNHNV, CDR2 YYDKDF (reference sequence). The CDR3 extends over 15 amino acids. DNA for the CDR3: TGTGCCACCAGCACCCGGGGGAGAAATAATTCGCCCCTCCACTTT. It translates to CATSTRGRNNSPLHF.

This clonotype has a handful of counts. The chain combines TRBV5-1 with TRBJ2-5, with 7 nucleotides matching TRBD2. With V trimmed by 4 bases and J by 1 base, 1 base remained unmatched. Germline CDR1 and CDR2: SGHRS and YFSETQ. The CDR3 is 13 amino acids. Here the CDR3 reads CASSSGTQETQYF. As DNA, the CDR3 is TGCGCCAGCAGCAGCGGGACCCAAGAGACCCAGTACTTC.

The rearrangement links TRBV7-2 to TRBJ1-6; no clear D gene. CDR3 size: 16 residues. The V end was cut by 1 base, the J end by 0 bases, with 7 bases between. Germline V gives CDR1 SGHTA, CDR2 FQGNSA. CDR3 protein: CASSLEVSSYNSPLHF. The DNA for the CDR3 is TGTGCCAGCAGCTTAGAAGTGAGCTCCTATAATTCACCCCTCCACTTT. The whole variable domain, remainder taken from reference TRBV7-2 and TRBJ1-6, is GAGVSQSPSNKVTEKGKDVELRCDPISGHTALYWYRQSLGQGLEFLIYFQGNSAPDKSGLPSDRFSAERTGGSVSTLTIQRTQQEDSAVYLCASSLEVSSYNSPLHFGNGTRLTVT.

The chain couples TRBV5-6 to TRBJ2-7, with D possibly called TRBD1 or TRBD2 (5 bases each). The CDR3 covers 14 residues. Trimming removed 4 bases at V and 3 bases at J, with 14 bases between. The germline V gene has CDR1 SGHDT and CDR2 YYEEEE. The CDR3 loop reads CASSLGRQDYEQYF. CDR3 nucleotide sequence: TGTGCCAGCAGCCTGGGACGGCAGGACTACGAGCAGTACTTC. Combining the CDR3 with reference TRBV5-6 and TRBJ2-7 gives the whole variable domain DAGVTQSPTHLIKTRGQQVTLRCSPKSGHDTVSWYQQALGQGPQFIFQYYEEEERQRGNFPDRFSGHQFPNYSSELNVNALLLGDSALYLCASSLGRQDYEQYFGPGTRLTVT.

This clonotype was detected only a few times. V is TRBV12-3 or TRBV12-4 and J is TRBJ1-2; no reliable D call. This CDR3 spans 11 amino acids. Trimming removed 8 bases at V and 8 bases at J, with 12 bases between. CDR3: CASGRATGYTF. For the CDR3, the DNA is TGTGCCAGCGGAAGGGCTACGGGCTACACCTTC.

Many counts were recorded for this clonotype. This chain links TRBV11-3 with TRBJ2-1; perhaps TRBD2 as D (7 bases). From germline, CDR1 is SGHNT and CDR2 YENEEA. Trimming took 0 bases from V and 0 from J, leaving 12 bases between them. CDR3 length: 17 residues. The CDR3 here is CASSLDRGAGSYNEQFF. The CDR3 DNA follows: TGTGCCAGCAGCTTAGATCGGGGGGCGGGCTCCTACAATGAGCAGTTCTTC.

At least ten counts were recorded for this clonotype. The CDR3 DNA follows: TGTGCCAGCAGTTTATTCGGACGGACGAACACTGAAGCTTTCTTT. Protein product: CASSLFGRTNTEAFF. V and J are TRBV27 and TRBJ1-1; D not certain. Trimming removed 1 base from V and 1 base from J, with 10 bases in between. Germline V gives CDR1 MNHEY, CDR2 SMNVEV (reference sequence). This CDR3 spans 15 amino acids.

This clonotype appeared many times. The chain has TRBV5-4 and TRBJ2-2; 7 positions match TRBD2. The CDR3 covers 14 residues. Unmatched junction bases numbered 6, after V lost 4 bases and J lost 6 bases. Germline V gene sequence: CDR1 SGHNT, CDR2 YYREEE (reference sequence). CDR3 loop: CASSIKGRAGELFF. CDR3 sequence (DNA): TGTGCCAGCAGCATAAAAGGGAGGGCCGGGGAGCTGTTTTTT.

This clonotype showed up just a few times. The rearrangement uses TRBV5-8 and TRBJ2-7, with TRBD1 as a possible D gene (6 bases). Trimming stripped 10 bases from V and 0 bases from J, with 14 bases between. Germline V gives CDR1 SGHTS, CDR2 YDEGEE. This CDR3 has 13 amino acids. The CDR3 DNA follows: TGTGCCTCCACCGGGACAATCTCCTACGAGCAGTACTTC. This codes for CASTGTISYEQYF.

This clonotype was observed many times. V usage is TRBV6-6 and J usage is TRBJ1-1; 10 nucleotides agree with TRBD1. The ends lost 5 bases at V and 3 bases at J; junction bases unmatched: 3. The CDR3 runs to 14 residues. Looked up from germline, CDR1 is MNHNY and CDR2 is SVGAGI (reference sequence). The CDR3 DNA reads TGTGCCAGCAGTCCGACAGGGGGCTACACTGAAGCTTTCTTT. Protein sequence: CASSPTGGYTEAFF.

This clonotype was recorded at least ten times. This chain connects TRBV10-3 to TRBJ2-7; 13 bases are a match to TRBD2. The J segment lost 6 bases and the V segment lost 0 bases, leaving 5 bases of the junction unmatched. Germline loops: CDR1 ENHRY, CDR2 SYGVKD. There are 16 residues in the CDR3. The CDR3 reads CAISESTSGGFGEQYF. CDR3 sequence (DNA): TGTGCCATCAGTGAGTCGACTAGCGGGGGGTTCGGCGAGCAGTACTTC.

This clonotype was found a few times. This sequence joins TRBV19 and TRBJ1-2; D possibly corresponds to TRBD1 (5 bases). There are 13 residues in the CDR3. The V end was cut by 7 bases, the J end by 6 bases, with 15 bases between. CDR1 and CDR2 from the germline V gene are LNHDA and SQIVND (reference sequence). DNA for the CDR3: TGTGCCAGTAATTACGGGACCGGTCATGGCTACACCTTC. Translating gives CASNYGTGHGYTF.

The chain combines TRBV24-1 with TRBJ1-5; 12 bases align to TRBD1. The CDR3 extends over 17 amino acids. V lost 2 bases to trimming and J lost 4 bases; unmatched junction nucleotides: 5. Germline-derived CDR1 and CDR2 are KGHDR and SFDVKD. As DNA, the CDR3 is TGTGCCACCAGTGATTCCCCGGGACAGGGGGCGAATCAGCCCCAGCATTTT. Protein product: CATSDSPGQGANQPQHF.

This clonotype was observed at least ten times. The chain recombines TRBV6-5 with TRBJ1-3, with no clear D. This CDR3 is 11 amino acids long. CDR1 is MNHEY and CDR2 is SVGAGI in the germline V gene. The V end was cut by 0 bases, the J end by 6 bases, with 0 bases between. In nucleotides, the CDR3 is TGTGCCAGCAGTTACTCAAACACCATATATTTT. Amino acid sequence: CASSYSNTIYF.

The rearrangement links TRBV30 to TRBJ2-7; the D gene is possibly TRBD2 (6 bases). The V gene lost 2 bases and the J gene lost 6 bases, with 20 bases spanning the gap. The CDR3 runs 15 residues. Germline V CDR1 and CDR2: GTSNPN, SVGIG (reference sequence). The CDR3 DNA is TGTGCCTGGAGTCCGACAAGACCAGGGACTGGCGAGCAGTACTTC. Its translation: CAWSPTRPGTGEQYF. The full variable domain, completed using reference TRBV30 and TRBJ2-7, is SQTIHQWPATLVQPVGSPLSLECTVEGTSNPNLYWYRQAAGRGLQLLFYSVGIGQISSEVPQNLSASRPQDRQFILSSKKLLLSDSGFYLCAWSPTRPGTGEQYFGPGTRLTVT.

As to this clonotype: A clone one base away is much larger, so this may be a read error. The chain joins TRBV6-2 or TRBV6-3 to TRBJ2-4, with a weak D call TRBD1 (6 bases). The CDR3 length is 14 residues. With 5 bases removed from V and 1 base from J, the gap between germline ends came to 9 bases. The germline V gene has CDR1 MNHEY and CDR2 SVGEGT. CDR3 in DNA: TGTGCCAGCAGTCGCACAGGGGCCAAAAACATTCAGTACTTC. It codes for CASSRTGAKNIQYF.

The chain employs TRBV7-2 and TRBJ2-7; TRBD2 aligns across 7 bases. The CDR3 length is 14 residues. The V and J ends lost 0 bases and 3 bases, in that order; junction bases with no gene match: 2. CDR1 and CDR2 from the germline V gene are SGHTA and FQGNSA. CDR3: CASSLAAGDYEQYF. The CDR3 nucleotides are TGTGCCAGCAGCTTAGCTGCGGGGGACTACGAGCAGTACTTC.

This clonotype turned up a few times. This chain links TRBV5-8 with TRBJ2-1, with D possibly being TRBD2 (7 bases). Germline CDR1 SGHTS, CDR2 YDEGEE. The CDR3 consists of 16 residues. V was trimmed by 0 bases and J by 9 bases, leaving 19 bases between them. The CDR3 reads CASSLGGGLRIGEQFF. The CDR3 DNA follows: TGTGCCAGCAGCTTGGGGGGGGGCCTAAGGATCGGTGAGCAGTTCTTC.

The gene calls are TRBV4-1 and TRBJ1-5, with unresolved D. The CDR3 sequence is 21 residues long. Germline-derived CDR1 and CDR2 are MGHRA and YSYEKL. V lost 1 base and J lost 0, with 25 bases in between. The CDR3 spells CASSQGLIRQIGDFSNQPQHF. The CDR3 DNA reads as TGCGCCAGCAGCCAAGGACTTATTAGGCAGATCGGTGATTTTAGCAATCAGCCCCAGCATTTT.

This clonotype was detected many times. This sequence joins TRBV25-1 and TRBJ2-2, with TRBD1 matching 7 bases. The CDR3 length is 16 residues. The junction had 10 bases not matched to a gene; V was cut back by 3 bases and J by 6 bases. CDR1 is MGHDK and CDR2 is SYGVNS in the germline V gene. Written as DNA, the CDR3 is TGTGCCAGCAGTGATTCACGGACAGGTCGGTCCGGGGAGCTGTTTTTT. This encodes CASSDSRTGRSGELFF.

The table lists this clonotype with many counts. This sequence joins TRBV20-1 and TRBJ1-1, with 8 positions matching TRBD1. The CDR3 is 13 amino acids. J gave up 4 bases and V 3 bases, and 4 bases lay outside the gene matches. Germline V gene data show CDR1 as DFQATT and CDR2 as SNEGSKA (reference sequence). The DNA of the CDR3 is TGCAGTGCTAGGAAGACAGGGGTCACTGAAGCTTTCTTT. This codes for CSARKTGVTEAFF.

The genes are TRBV3-1 and TRBJ2-7; D is tentatively TRBD1 or TRBD2 (5 bases each). V was pared by 0 bases and J by 4 bases, with 13 bases between. From germline, CDR1 is LGHDT and CDR2 YNNKEL (reference sequence). The CDR3 sequence is 15 residues long. Here the CDR3 reads CASSQEAGTPYEQYF. In DNA form, the CDR3 reads TGTGCCAGCAGCCAAGAGGCCGGGACGCCTTACGAGCAGTACTTC.

The chain employs TRBV6-6 and TRBJ2-7; D not certain. The germline V gene encodes CDR1 MNHNY and CDR2 SVGAGI (reference sequence). The CDR3 runs 13 residues. V was pared by 6 bases and J by 0 bases, with 9 bases between. The CDR3 region is CASRDSDSYEQYF. Written as DNA, the CDR3 is TGTGCCAGCAGGGATTCGGACTCCTACGAGCAGTACTTC.

This clonotype was picked up many times. The J gene is TRBJ2-7, the V gene TRBV5-5; D possibly corresponds to TRBD1 (6 bases). V lost 4 bases to trimming and J lost 2 bases, with 10 bases between them. The CDR3 sequence is 13 residues long. Germline V gene data show CDR1 as SGHKS and CDR2 as YYEKEE (reference sequence). The CDR3 bases are TGTGCCAGCAGCAAGACAGGCCCCTACGAGCAGTACTTC. Translating gives CASSKTGPYEQYF. The full variable domain, with the rest looked up from reference TRBV5-5 and TRBJ2-7, is DAGVTQSPTHLIKTRGQQVTLRCSPISGHKSVSWYQQVLGQGPQFIFQYYEKEERGRGNFPDRFSARQFPNYSSELNVNALLLGDSALYLCASSKTGPYEQYFGPGTRLTVT.

The gene calls are TRBV28 and TRBJ1-6; D not certain. Germline loops: CDR1 MDHEN, CDR2 SYDVKM. Trimming cost V 7 bases and J 6 bases, with 7 bases left between them. This CDR3 has 12 amino acids. DNA of the CDR3: TGTGCCAGCACCAGGACTAATTCACCCCTCCACTTT. It yields the protein CASTRTNSPLHF.

The chain joins TRBV6-2 or TRBV6-3 to TRBJ1-2, with D hard to call. Trimming cost V 4 bases and J 5 bases, with 8 bases left between them. The CDR3 spans 12 residues. Germline V gives CDR1 MNHEY, CDR2 SVGEGT. The CDR3 region has the DNA TGTGCCAGCAGTTCGGACCGGTATGGCTACACCTTC. It is translated as CASSSDRYGYTF.

This clonotype was counted a few times. The genes are TRBV6-6 and TRBJ2-5, with D perhaps matching TRBD2 (7 bases). CDR3 length equals 14 residues. The germline V gene encodes CDR1 MNHNY and CDR2 SVGAGI (reference sequence). V lost 11 bases to trimming and J lost 1 base, with 17 bases between them. The CDR3 DNA reads as TGTGCCGGAAATCGGGGAGGGGGCCAAGAGACCCAGTACTTC. It is translated as CAGNRGGGQETQYF.